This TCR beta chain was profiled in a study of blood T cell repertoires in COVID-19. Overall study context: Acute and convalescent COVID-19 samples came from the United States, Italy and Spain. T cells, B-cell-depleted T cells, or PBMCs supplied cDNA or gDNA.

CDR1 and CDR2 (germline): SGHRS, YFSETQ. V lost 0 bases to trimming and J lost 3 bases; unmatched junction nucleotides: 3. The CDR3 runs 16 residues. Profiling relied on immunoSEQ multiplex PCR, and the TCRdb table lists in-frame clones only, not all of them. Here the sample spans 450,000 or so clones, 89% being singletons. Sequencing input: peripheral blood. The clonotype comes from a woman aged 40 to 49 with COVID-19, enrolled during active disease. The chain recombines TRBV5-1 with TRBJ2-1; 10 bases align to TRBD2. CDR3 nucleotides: TGCGCCAGCAGCTTGGCCGCTAGCGGGGGCTACAATGAGCAGTTCTTC. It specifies CASSLAASGGYNEQFF.